One and the same sample provided the 15 T cell receptor beta chains below, sequenced in a study of blood T cells in healthy people across ages. Then a second PCR, running roughly 7 to 11 cycles, was carried out with a sample-barcoded 5' primer and a J-beta primer mix. MiXCR, applied by TCRdb to the 5' RACE reads, yields one record per CDR3 protein. This sample has about 1 million distinct CDR3 sequences, with 40% to 55% found just once. The sample taken for sequencing was blood. These receptors were taken from an older woman in good health.

The chain couples TRBV15 to TRBJ2-2, with 7 positions matching TRBD2. The CDR3 runs to 17 residues. Germline V gene data show CDR1 as LNHNV and CDR2 as YYDKDF (reference sequence). V trimming: 0 bases; J trimming: 1 base; junction bases outside the gene matches: 5. The CDR3 DNA reads as TGTGCCACCAGCAGAGAGGGCGGGAGCAGGAACACCGGGGAGCTGTTTTTT. Translating gives CATSREGGSRNTGELFF.

The chain links TRBV20-1 to TRBJ2-1; 9 nucleotides agree with TRBD2. Germline CDR1 is DFQATT and CDR2 is SNEGSKA (reference sequence). V lost 1 base to trimming and J lost 4 bases; unmatched junction nucleotides: 5. The CDR3 loop spans 15 amino acids. The CDR3 DNA sequence: TGCAGTGCTAGAGGGTCCCTAGCGGGGTACAATGAGCAGTTCTTC. Its translation: CSARGSLAGYNEQFF.

This clonotype was seen a handful of times. The CDR3 sequence is CASSPNPPGEQYF. The DNA of the CDR3 is TGTGCCAGCAGTCCTAACCCCCCGGGCGAGCAGTACTTC. This chain links TRBV6-2 or TRBV6-3 with TRBJ2-7; D not certain. This CDR3 contains 13 residues. The V gene's germline CDR1 is MNHEY and CDR2 SVGEGT. Deletions cut 5 bases from V and 6 bases from J, with 14 bases between.

The rearrangement uses TRBV27 and TRBJ2-2; D is uncertain. Trimming cost V 6 bases and J 2 bases, with 16 bases left between them. Germline V lookup: CDR1 MNHEY, CDR2 SMNVEV (reference sequence). The CDR3 consists of 16 residues. The CDR3 nucleotides are TGTGCCAGCAGCCCCTGGGCGAATCTAAACACCGGGGAGCTGTTTTTT. Amino acids: CASSPWANLNTGELFF.

The rearrangement joins TRBV11-2 to TRBJ2-1; D perhaps matches TRBD2 (6 bases). The ends were cut back, 2 bases at V and 2 bases at J, with 13 bases in the middle. Germline-derived CDR1 and CDR2 are SGHAT and FQNNGV. The CDR3 totals 16 residues. CDR3 in amino acids: CASSLTGTQAYNEQFF. Here the CDR3 DNA reads TGTGCCAGCAGCTTAACCGGGACTCAAGCCTACAATGAGCAGTTCTTC. Looking up the rest from reference TRBV11-2 and TRBJ2-1 gives the full variable domain: EAGVAQSPRYKIIEKRQSVAFWCNPISGHATLYWYQQILGQGPKLLIQFQNNGVVDDSQLPKDRFSAERLKGVDSTLKIQPAKLEDSAVYLCASSLTGTQAYNEQFFGPGTRLTVL.

The chain joins TRBV5-1 to TRBJ2-5; D ambiguous. The J call may be faulty, since TRBJ2-7 better matches the DNA end. This CDR3 contains 15 residues. Germline CDR1 is SGHRS and CDR2 is YFSETQ. The DNA of the CDR3 is TGCGCCAGCAGATGGTGGTCCTACACGCTAGGCGAGCAGTACTTC. Translation: CASRWWSYTLGEQYF.

The chain couples TRBV6-5 to TRBJ1-6; the D gene is possibly TRBD1 (5 bases). CDR1 is MNHEY and CDR2 is SVGAGI in the germline V gene. The CDR3 has 13 amino acids. The germline V and J ends were trimmed by 4 bases and 9 bases, with 10 bases remaining between them. The CDR3 DNA sequence: TGTGCCAGCAGTTGGACATGGGGTTCACCCCTCCACTTT. The encoded protein is CASSWTWGSPLHF.

The V call is TRBV9, the J call TRBJ2-5, with 7 positions matching TRBD1. Trimming took 7 bases from V and 2 from J; bases not matched to a gene: 8. The CDR3 runs to 14 residues. CDR1 is SGDLS, CDR2 YYNGEE, per germline. This CDR3 reads CASAPGGSQETQYF. CDR3 sequence (DNA): TGTGCCAGCGCCCCAGGGGGATCTCAAGAGACCCAGTACTTC.

Turning to this clonotype: One junction end disagrees with the germline gene, perhaps due to a read error. The CDR3 protein is CVSSAFFDADTQYF. CDR3 DNA: TGTGTCAGCAGTGCGTTTTTCGATGCCGATACGCAGTATTTT. This chain connects TRBV6-1 to TRBJ2-3, with D unresolved. Germline lookup yields CDR1 MNHNS and CDR2 SASEGT. There are 14 residues in the CDR3.

This clonotype was recorded only once. J is TRBJ2-7 and V is TRBV6-5, with 13 nucleotides matching TRBD2. This CDR3 region has 16 residues. The germline V gene encodes CDR1 MNHEY and CDR2 SVGAGI. Losses at the gene ends were 5 bases for V and 6 bases for J; bases not matched to a gene: 10. The CDR3 loop is CASSPRLAGGLGEQYF. The CDR3 DNA reads TGTGCCAGCAGTCCGAGACTAGCGGGAGGTCTCGGCGAGCAGTACTTC.

This clonotype was detected only a few times. The rearrangement links TRBV9 to TRBJ2-1, with D possibly being TRBD2 (6 bases). The CDR3 runs 13 residues. Trimming pared 5 bases from V and 4 bases from J, leaving 10 bases between. Germline values: CDR1 SGDLS, CDR2 YYNGEE. The DNA for the CDR3 is TGTGCCAGCAGTGTAAGCGGGTACAATGAGCAGTTCTTC. Translated: CASSVSGYNEQFF. Supplemented by reference TRBV9 and TRBJ2-1, the full variable domain reads DSGVTQTPKHLITATGQRVTLRCSPRSGDLSVYWYQQSLDQGLQFLIQYYNGEERAKGNILERFSAQQFPDLHSELNLSSLELGDSALYFCASSVSGYNEQFFGPGTRLTVL.

The chain couples TRBV9 to TRBJ2-7; unclear D gene. The CDR3 spans 13 residues. The germline gives CDR1 SGDLS, CDR2 YYNGEE. Between the trimmed V and J ends, which lost 0 bases and 4 bases, there was a span of 8 bases. The CDR3 nucleotides are TGTGCCAGCAGCGTAGGGGCCTTATACGAGCAGTACTTC. Translating it yields CASSVGALYEQYF. Combining the CDR3 with reference TRBV9 and TRBJ2-7 gives the whole variable domain DSGVTQTPKHLITATGQRVTLRCSPRSGDLSVYWYQQSLDQGLQFLIQYYNGEERAKGNILERFSAQQFPDLHSELNLSSLELGDSALYFCASSVGALYEQYFGPGTRLTVT.

This clonotype was recorded a few times. The chain couples TRBV5-5 to TRBJ2-3; 12 positions match TRBD2. V was pared by 4 bases and J by 6 bases, with 6 bases of the junction left unmatched. The CDR3 runs to 15 residues. Germline loops: CDR1 SGHKS, CDR2 YYEKEE (reference sequence). The CDR3 coding sequence is TGTGCCAGCAGCCCTACTAGCGGGAGGTTCGATACGCAGTATTTT. This gives the protein CASSPTSGRFDTQYF.

This clonotype was picked up many times. This chain links TRBV5-1 with TRBJ2-1, with D perhaps assigned TRBD1 or TRBD2 (5 bases each). Germline values: CDR1 SGHRS, CDR2 YFSETQ. This CDR3 is 13 amino acids long. V dropped 5 bases and J dropped 10 bases, with 16 bases sitting between them. CDR3 nucleotide sequence: TGCGCCAGCAGGTCGGGACCCCGCGGCGAGCAGTTCTTC. Amino acid sequence: CASRSGPRGEQFF.

V is TRBV20-1 and J is TRBJ1-1, with D maybe TRBD1 (5 bases). The V gene's germline CDR1 is DFQATT and CDR2 SNEGSKA (reference sequence). V gave up 4 bases and J gave up 0 bases, with 15 bases separating them. The CDR3 runs to 15 residues. CDR3 sequence reads: CSATDIRQLNTEAFF. In DNA form, the CDR3 reads TGCAGTGCTACAGACATACGACAGCTGAACACTGAAGCTTTCTTT.